The 27 T cell receptor beta chains below were found in one sample sequenced in a study of blood T cell repertoires in COVID-19. Some clones are missing from TCRdb's copy, which holds only in-frame ones; the method was immunoSEQ multiplex PCR. The sample carries 220,000 or so clones, 70% to 90% recorded once. Sequencing was performed on peripheral blood. Receptors were obtained from a man aged 50-60 years who had recovered from COVID-19.

V and J are TRBV3-1 (or the pseudogene TRBV3-2) and TRBJ2-1; the match to TRBD2 covers 8 bases. Germline V gene sequence: CDR1 LGHDT, CDR2 YNNKEL (reference sequence). CDR3 length: 19 amino acids. J gave up 7 bases and V 0 bases, and 17 bases lay outside the gene matches. CDR3 loop: CASSQEGSLSGGPWNEQFF. The CDR3, as DNA: TGTGCCAGCAGCCAAGAGGGATCGTTGTCGGGAGGGCCGTGGAATGAGCAGTTCTTC.

V gene TRBV6-5 combines with J gene TRBJ2-3; 10 bases align to TRBD1. Germline V CDR1 and CDR2: MNHEY, SVGAGI. With V trimmed by 5 bases and J by 3 bases, 2 bases remained unmatched. This CDR3 has 14 amino acids. DNA for the CDR3: TGTGCCAGCAGTCGGGACAGGGGAACAGATACGCAGTATTTT. Its translation: CASSRDRGTDTQYF.

J is TRBJ2-3 and V is TRBV10-3; the D is unclear. Deletions cut 5 bases from V and 0 bases from J, with 9 bases between. Per germline, CDR1 ENHRY and CDR2 SYGVKD. This CDR3 has 14 amino acids. The CDR3 reads CAISFDTSTDTQYF. CDR3 bases: TGTGCCATCAGTTTCGACACTAGCACAGATACGCAGTATTTT.

For the CDR3, the DNA is TGTGCCAGCAGTGGGACTAGGACCTACGAGCAGTACTTC. Its protein is CASSGTRTYEQYF. The chain joins TRBV28 to TRBJ2-7, with TRBD2 matching over 8 bases. Germline CDR1 reads MDHEN; CDR2 reads SYDVKM. The CDR3 runs to 13 residues. The J segment lost 2 bases and the V segment lost 5 bases, leaving 2 bases of the junction unmatched.

This chain connects TRBV4-1 to TRBJ1-2, with 10 positions matching TRBD1. Germline V lookup: CDR1 MGHRA, CDR2 YSYEKL. This CDR3 has 17 amino acids. Trimming removed 2 bases from V and 1 base from J; junction bases left unmatched: 7. The CDR3 DNA reads as TGCGCCAGCAGCCAATCCGAGGGACAGGGGATTAACTATGGCTACACCTTC. Its translation is CASSQSEGQGINYGYTF.

This chain uses TRBV28 with TRBJ2-7; 7 bases agree with TRBD1. The trim removed 8 bases at V and 0 bases at J, leaving 1 base unmatched. Germline loops: CDR1 MDHEN, CDR2 SYDVKM. The CDR3 length is 12 residues. The CDR3 DNA is TGTGCCAGCTGGGACAGCTCCTACGAGCAGTACTTC. As protein: CASWDSSYEQYF.

The CDR3 loop is CASSTIAGKSYEQYF. The CDR3, as DNA: TGTGCCAGCAGCACCATAGCGGGAAAGTCCTACGAGCAGTACTTC. This rearrangement joins TRBV7-2 to TRBJ2-7; 8 positions match TRBD2. The trim removed 5 bases at V and 1 base at J, leaving 7 bases unmatched. Germline V gene sequence: CDR1 SGHTA, CDR2 FQGNSA. The CDR3 runs to 15 residues.

The chain is built from TRBV12-3 or TRBV12-4 and TRBJ2-7; D ambiguous. The CDR3 is 13 residues long. V lost 5 bases to trimming and J lost 1 base, with 9 bases between them. In nucleotides, the CDR3 is TGTGCCAGCAGTGTCATGACATCCTACGAGCAGTACTTC. Translated: CASSVMTSYEQYF.

The chain carries TRBV28 and TRBJ2-5; TRBD2 matches at 8 bases. The germline CDR1 and CDR2 sequences are MDHEN and SYDVKM. V shed 3 bases, J shed 4 bases, and the junction held 4 bases outside the gene matches. This CDR3 has 14 residues. CDR3 sequence reads: CASSFVAGGETQYF. The CDR3 DNA is TGTGCCAGCAGTTTTGTGGCGGGAGGAGAGACCCAGTACTTC.

This clone was found once. This rearrangement joins TRBV28 to TRBJ2-5; 8 bases agree with TRBD1. V lost 3 bases, J lost 5 bases, and 11 bases stayed unmatched. CDR3 length: 16 residues. From germline, CDR1 is MDHEN and CDR2 SYDVKM. Here the CDR3 reads CASSLTGAGGTETQYF. The DNA of the CDR3 is TGTGCCAGCAGTTTGACAGGGGCCGGGGGCACTGAGACCCAGTACTTC.

The chain carries TRBV27 and TRBJ2-3; tentative D call: TRBD1 (6 bases). There are 14 residues in the CDR3. The germline CDR1 and CDR2 sequences are MNHEY and SMNVEV (reference sequence). V lost 5 bases and J 7 bases, leaving 16 bases between the germline ends. CDR3 sequence (DNA): TGTGCCAGCAGTAGCCGGGACACGGTGAATACGCAGTATTTT. Its protein product is CASSSRDTVNTQYF.

Comments on this clone: Other DNA sequences from this sample encode an identical CDR3 as well. The chain carries TRBV7-9 and TRBJ2-7; TRBD2 might be the D (5 bases). CDR3 length equals 13 residues. Trimming took off 1 base at V and 4 bases at J, with 8 bases between the two ends. Germline V gene lookup returns CDR1 SEHNR and CDR2 FQNEAQ (reference sequence). For the CDR3, the DNA is TGTGCCAGCAGCTTAGGTCTAGCATACGAGCAGTACTTC. It yields the protein CASSLGLAYEQYF.

The chain has TRBV7-2 and TRBJ2-1; D is unresolved. The CDR3 loop spans 16 amino acids. The ends were cut back, 5 bases at V and 4 bases at J, with 18 bases in the middle. Per the germline V gene, CDR1 is SGHTA and CDR2 is FQGNSA. Here the CDR3 reads CASSGRRRLPYNEQFF. The CDR3 bases are TGTGCCAGCAGCGGCCGAAGGAGACTCCCTTACAATGAGCAGTTCTTC.

The chain uses TRBV9 and TRBJ1-1; tentative D call: TRBD1 (6 bases). Germline CDR1 reads SGDLS; CDR2 reads YYNGEE. Between the trimmed V and J ends, which lost 3 bases and 3 bases, there was a span of 15 bases. The CDR3 sequence is 15 residues long. Here the CDR3 reads CASSAPTGLDTEAFF. As DNA, the CDR3 is TGTGCCAGCAGCGCTCCAACAGGGTTGGACACTGAAGCTTTCTTT.

This clone has more than one count but fewer than ten. The gene calls are TRBV19 and TRBJ2-3, with 7 bases aligning to TRBD1. The germline V gene has CDR1 LNHDA and CDR2 SQIVND (reference sequence). The CDR3 extends over 14 amino acids. J was trimmed by 2 bases and V by 5 bases; bases with no gene match: 4. The CDR3 region has the DNA TGTGCCAGTAGTTCGACAGGGTACACAGATACGCAGTATTTT. Translating gives CASSSTGYTDTQYF.

This chain connects TRBV16 to TRBJ1-1; D might be TRBD1 (5 bases). Trimming stripped 4 bases from V and 0 bases from J, with 12 bases between. The germline gives CDR1 KGHSY, CDR2 FQNENV. This CDR3 is 15 amino acids long. CDR3 sequence (DNA): TGTGCCAGCAGCCCATCCGCAGGGCTGAACACTGAAGCTTTCTTT. Its protein is CASSPSAGLNTEAFF.

A single count supports this clone. The J gene is TRBJ2-1, the V gene TRBV29-1; 10 bases are a match to TRBD2. The germline CDR1 and CDR2 sequences are SQVTM and ANQGSEA. With V trimmed by 3 bases and J by 10 bases, 12 bases remained unmatched. CDR3 length equals 15 residues. The CDR3 loop is CSVDYGASGSKEQFF. CDR3 in DNA: TGCAGCGTTGATTACGGGGCTAGCGGGAGCAAGGAGCAGTTCTTC.

In nucleotides, the CDR3 is TGTGCCAGCAGCCGCCGGGCTAGCGGGAGCTACGAGCAGTACTTC. Residues: CASSRRASGSYEQYF. The genes are TRBV14 and TRBJ2-7; 10 nucleotides match TRBD2. V lost 4 bases and J lost 3; bases outside the gene matches: 6. The CDR3 runs 15 residues. Germline V gene sequence: CDR1 SGHDN, CDR2 FVKESK.

The V gene is TRBV5-6, the J gene TRBJ1-6; no clear D. The V gene lost 4 bases and the J gene lost 0 bases, with 11 bases spanning the gap. CDR1 SGHDT and CDR2 YYEEEE come from the germline V gene. This CDR3 has 16 residues. CDR3 residues: CASSAVQYSYNSPLHF. The CDR3 coding sequence is TGTGCCAGCAGCGCGGTCCAGTACTCCTATAATTCACCCCTCCACTTT.

CDR3 bases: TGTGCCAGCAGCTCTGCGGGACTCTCAGAGACCCAGTACTTC. It is translated as CASSSAGLSETQYF. This chain joins TRBV7-2 and TRBJ2-5, with TRBD2 as a possible D gene (6 bases). CDR3 length: 14 amino acids. Trimming removed 4 bases at V and 4 bases at J, with 13 bases between. The germline V gene has CDR1 SGHTA and CDR2 FQGNSA.

The rearrangement joins TRBV28 to TRBJ2-1, with 7 bases identical to TRBD2. The CDR3 length is 14 residues. Germline CDR1 and CDR2: MDHEN and SYDVKM. Trimming took 2 bases from V and 7 from J; bases not matched to a gene: 5. The chain's CDR3 is CASSLAGAGNEQFF. The DNA of the CDR3 is TGTGCCAGCAGTTTAGCGGGAGCGGGAAATGAGCAGTTCTTC.

J is TRBJ2-7 and V is TRBV5-1; 10 positions match TRBD2. The germline CDR1 and CDR2 sequences are SGHRS and YFSETQ. The CDR3 is 15 residues long. Germline trimming cut 2 bases from V and 4 bases from J; bases unmatched to any gene: 6. The DNA for the CDR3 is TGCGCCAGCAGCTTTTCTAGCGGGAGTAGTTACGAGCAGTACTTC. Amino acid sequence: CASSFSSGSSYEQYF.

The chain uses TRBV5-4 and TRBJ1-1, with 7 nucleotides matching TRBD1. The CDR3 spans 13 residues. V gave up 3 bases and J gave up 4 bases; unmatched junction bases: 3. CDR1 is SGHNT, CDR2 YYREEE, per germline (reference sequence). The CDR3 loop reads CASSYSGGTEAFF. The CDR3 DNA reads TGTGCCAGCAGCTATTCAGGGGGCACTGAAGCTTTCTTT.

This clone has more than one count but fewer than ten. The chain recombines TRBV4-2 with TRBJ1-2; the D gene is possibly TRBD1 (5 bases). V lost 4 bases and J 3 bases, leaving 15 bases between the germline ends. The CDR3 has 15 amino acids. CDR1 and CDR2 from the germline V gene are LGHNA and YNFKEQ. The CDR3 spells CASSLRGGADYGYTF. CDR3 in DNA: TGTGCCAGCAGCCTACGGGGAGGGGCGGACTATGGCTACACCTTC.

This clone was observed a few times. The chain uses TRBV28 and TRBJ2-4; 8 nucleotides line up with TRBD1. Per the germline V gene, CDR1 is MDHEN and CDR2 is SYDVKM. This CDR3 is built from 16 residues. Germline trimming cut 2 bases from V and 5 bases from J; bases unmatched to any gene: 8. In nucleotides, the CDR3 is TGTGCCAGCAGTTTACTCTCCGGGACAGGAGAAAACATTCAGTACTTC. The encoded protein is CASSLLSGTGENIQYF. The full variable domain, in which reference TRBV28 and TRBJ2-4 provide the parts outside the CDR3, is DVKVTQSSRYLVKRTGEKVFLECVQDMDHENMFWYRQDPGLGLRLIYFSYDVKMKEKGDIPEGYSVSREKKERFSLILESASTNQTSMYLCASSLLSGTGENIQYFGAGTRLSVL.

This clone occurred once. The V call is TRBV5-1, the J call TRBJ2-2, with 12 bases fitting TRBD2. Losses at the gene ends were 6 bases for V and 6 bases for J; bases not matched to a gene: 6. There are 15 residues in the CDR3. From germline, CDR1 is SGHRS and CDR2 YFSETQ. Here the CDR3 reads CASTLTSGSAGELFF. As DNA, the CDR3 is TGCGCCAGCACCCTGACTAGCGGGAGTGCCGGGGAGCTGTTTTTT.

The chain employs TRBV15 and TRBJ1-5, with D tentatively TRBD1 (5 bases). The CDR3 totals 16 residues. Trimming stripped 0 bases from V and 4 bases from J, with 13 bases between. Germline CDR1 is LNHNV and CDR2 is YYDKDF (reference sequence). The CDR3 loop reads CATSRDSGQVNQPQHF. CDR3 DNA sequence: TGTGCCACCAGCAGAGATTCCGGACAAGTAAATCAGCCCCAGCATTTT.